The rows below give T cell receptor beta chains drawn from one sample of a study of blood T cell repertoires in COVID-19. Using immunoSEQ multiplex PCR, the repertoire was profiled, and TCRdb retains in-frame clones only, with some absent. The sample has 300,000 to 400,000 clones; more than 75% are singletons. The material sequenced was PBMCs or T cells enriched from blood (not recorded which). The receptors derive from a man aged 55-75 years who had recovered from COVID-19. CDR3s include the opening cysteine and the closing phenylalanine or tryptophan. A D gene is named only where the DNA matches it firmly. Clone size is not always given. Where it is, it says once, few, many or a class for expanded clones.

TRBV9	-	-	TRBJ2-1	CASSGRGSYNEQFF	TGTGCCAGCAGCGGCAGAGGCTCCTACAATGAGCAGTTCTTC
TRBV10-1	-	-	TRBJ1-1	CASRDNLNTEAFF	TGCGCCAGCAGGGACAACTTGAACACTGAAGCTTTCTTT
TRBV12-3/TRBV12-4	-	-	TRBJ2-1	CASSLSIEQFF	TGTGCCAGCAGTTTATCCATTGAGCAGTTCTTC
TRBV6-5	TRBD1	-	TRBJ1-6	CASRWTGNNSPLHF	TGTGCCAGCAGGTGGACAGGGAATAATTCACCCCTCCACTTT
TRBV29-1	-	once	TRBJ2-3	CSVARASTDTQYF	TGCAGCGTTGCAAGAGCTAGCACAGATACGCAGTATTTT
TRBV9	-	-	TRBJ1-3	CASSVATGYGNTIYF	TGTGCCAGCAGCGTAGCTACGGGGTATGGAAACACCATATATTTT
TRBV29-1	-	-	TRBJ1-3	CSVEDQRVGNTIYF	TGCAGCGTTGAAGATCAGCGGGTAGGAAACACCATATATTTT
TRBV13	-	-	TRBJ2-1	CASSLRGTYNEQFF	TGTGCCAGCAGCCTAAGGGGGACCTACAATGAGCAGTTCTTC
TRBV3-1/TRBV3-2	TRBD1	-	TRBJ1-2	CASSLGTAAGYTF	TGTGCCAGCAGCCTGGGGACAGCAGCCGGCTACACCTTC
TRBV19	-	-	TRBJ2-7	CASSIAGASSYEQYF	TGTGCCAGTAGTATAGCAGGGGCCAGCTCCTACGAGCAGTACTTC
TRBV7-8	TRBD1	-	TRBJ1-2	CASSLAGAGGASGGYTF	TGTGCCAGCAGCTTAGCGGGGGCAGGGGGCGCCAGCGGTGGCTACACCTTC
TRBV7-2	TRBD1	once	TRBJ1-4	CASSSSPFRRQGRKKLFF	TGTGCCAGCAGCTCATCTCCTTTTCGGAGACAGGGGAGGAAAAAACTGTTTTTT
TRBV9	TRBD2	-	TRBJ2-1	CASSVVASGSREQFF	TGTGCCAGCAGCGTAGTGGCTAGCGGGAGCCGTGAGCAGTTCTTC
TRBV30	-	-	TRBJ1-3	CAWNRRGGNTIYF	TGTGCCTGGAATCGGCGCGGTGGAAACACCATATATTTT
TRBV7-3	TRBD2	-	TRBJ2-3	CASSLGLAPVNPNTDTQYF	TGTGCCAGCAGCTTAGGACTAGCGCCAGTAAACCCAAACACAGATACGCAGTATTTT
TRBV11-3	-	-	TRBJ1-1	CASSFGLNTEAFF	TGTGCCAGCAGCTTTGGCTTGAACACTGAAGCTTTCTTT
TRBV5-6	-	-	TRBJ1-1	CASSLAQTEAFF	TGTGCCAGCAGCTTGGCACAGACTGAAGCTTTCTTT
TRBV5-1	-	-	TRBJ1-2	CASSLVQGGDYGYTF	TGCGCCAGCAGCTTAGTACAGGGCGGAGACTATGGCTACACCTTC
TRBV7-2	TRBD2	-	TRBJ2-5	CASRVAGGIETQYF	TGTGCCAGCAGAGTAGCGGGGGGGATAGAGACCCAGTACTTC
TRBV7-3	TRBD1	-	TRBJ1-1	CASSLQGGGRTEAFF	TGTGCCAGCAGCCTACAGGGGGGCGGCAGGACTGAAGCTTTCTTT
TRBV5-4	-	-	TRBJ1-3	CASSFRRENTIYF	TGTGCCAGCAGCTTCCGCAGGGAAAACACCATATATTTT
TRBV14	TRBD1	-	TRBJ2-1	CASSHRTGLNEQFF	TGTGCCAGCAGCCACCGGACAGGACTCAATGAGCAGTTCTTC
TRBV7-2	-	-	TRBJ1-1	CASSPGTQNTEAFF	TGTGCCAGCAGCCCAGGGACACAGAACACTGAAGCTTTCTTT
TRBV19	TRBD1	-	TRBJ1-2	CASSTVDRGAFGYTF	TGTGCCAGTAGTACCGTGGACAGGGGGGCTTTTGGCTACACCTTC